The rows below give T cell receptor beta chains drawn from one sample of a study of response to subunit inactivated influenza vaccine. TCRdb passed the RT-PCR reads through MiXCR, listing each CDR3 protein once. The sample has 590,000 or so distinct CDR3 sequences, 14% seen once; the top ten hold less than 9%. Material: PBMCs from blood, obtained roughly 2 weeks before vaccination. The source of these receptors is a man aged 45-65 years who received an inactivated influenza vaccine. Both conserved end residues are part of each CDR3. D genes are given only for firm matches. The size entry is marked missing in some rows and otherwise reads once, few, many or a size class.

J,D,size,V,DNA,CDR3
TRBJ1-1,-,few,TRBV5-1,TGCGCCAGCAGCACCGGACAGCCAATTAACACTGAAGCTTTCTTT,CASSTGQPINTEAFF
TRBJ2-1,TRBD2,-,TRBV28,TGTGCCAGCACCCCTGGGAGGGCCCCTCACAATGAGCAGTTCTTC,CASTPGRAPHNEQFF
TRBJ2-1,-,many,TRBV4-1,TGCGCCAGCAGGCCCGTAAGGGACTCCTACAATGAGCAGTTCTTC,CASRPVRDSYNEQFF
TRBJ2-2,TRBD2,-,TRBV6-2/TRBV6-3,TGTGCCAGCAGTTACGGACTAGTCGCGAACACCGGGGAGCTGTTTTTT,CASSYGLVANTGELFF
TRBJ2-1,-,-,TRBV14,TGTGCCAGCAGTCTTTCGAGGAAGGGGCAGGATGAGTACAATGAGCAGTTCTTC,CASSLSRKGQDEYNEQFF
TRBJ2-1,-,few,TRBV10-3,TGTGCCATCAGTGAGGCGACGGGGACCACCTACAATGAGCAGTTCTTC,CAISEATGTTYNEQFF
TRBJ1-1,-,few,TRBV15,TGTGCCACCAGCAGAGACCCGGGGGGGAGTGAAGCTTTCTTT,CATSRDPGGSEAFF
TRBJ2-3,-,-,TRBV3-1,TGTGCCAGCAGCCAAGATCGGGACGTCACAGATACGCAGTATTTT,CASSQDRDVTDTQYF
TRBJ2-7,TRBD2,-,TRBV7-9,TGTGCCAGCAGCTTCCCTAGCGGGGGCTCCTACGAGCAGTACTTC,CASSFPSGGSYEQYF
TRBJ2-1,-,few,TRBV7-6,TGTGCCAGCAGCACCTTTTCCCCGGACGGGGAGCAGTTCTTC,CASSTFSPDGEQFF
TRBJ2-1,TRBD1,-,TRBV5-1,TGCGGCAGTATGGCCGGGACAGGCTACAATGAGCAGTTCTTC,CGSMAGTGYNEQFF
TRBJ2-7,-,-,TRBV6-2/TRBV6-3,TGTGCCAGCAGTTACTCCACGGGGGCCCCCTACGAGCAGTACTTC,CASSYSTGAPYEQYF
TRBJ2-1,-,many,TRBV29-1,TGCAGCGTTGATGGGGGGCGAGACAGCTACAATGAGCAGTTCTTC,CSVDGGRDSYNEQFF
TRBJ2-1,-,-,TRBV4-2,TGTGCCAGCAGCCAAGGTCCAGTCGACAATGAGCAGTTCTTC,CASSQGPVDNEQFF
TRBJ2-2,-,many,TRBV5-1,TGCGCCAGCAGCTTGCGGGAGCGGACCGGGGAGCTGTTTTTT,CASSLRERTGELFF
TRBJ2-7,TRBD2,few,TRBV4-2,TGTGCCAGCAGCCAAGCTTTAGCGGGAGGCAGCTCCTACGAGCAGTACTTC,CASSQALAGGSSYEQYF
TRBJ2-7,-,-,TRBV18,TGTGCCAGCTCACCAGGCCTACGAAGCTCCTACGAGCAGTACTTC,CASSPGLRSSYEQYF
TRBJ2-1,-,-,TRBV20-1,TGCAGTGCTAGAGATCTTTTTGGGGGCAATGAGCAGTTCTTC,CSARDLFGGNEQFF
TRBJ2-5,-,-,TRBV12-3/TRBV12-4,TGTGCCAGCAGTTTTATGGGGTTCAGGGAGACCCAGTACTTC,CASSFMGFRETQYF
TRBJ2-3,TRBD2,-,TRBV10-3,TGTGCCATCAGTCGGACTAGCGGGGGTACAGATACGCAGTATTTT,CAISRTSGGTDTQYF
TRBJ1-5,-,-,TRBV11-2,TGTGCCAGCAGCTTAGGCCCCTCGATGGGGTATAGCAATCAGCCCCAGCATTTT,CASSLGPSMGYSNQPQHF
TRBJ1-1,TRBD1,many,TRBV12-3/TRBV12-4,TGTGCCAGCAGTCTTACGAGGGGGCGGACTGAAGCTTTCTTT,CASSLTRGRTEAFF
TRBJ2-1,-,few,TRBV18,TGTGCCAGCTCACCAAGCATGGAGACCTACAATGAGCAGTTCTTC,CASSPSMETYNEQFF
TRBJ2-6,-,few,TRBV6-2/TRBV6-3,TGTGCCAGCAGTTCACCCAGGGTTTCCGGGGCCAACGTCCTGACTTTC,CASSSPRVSGANVLTF
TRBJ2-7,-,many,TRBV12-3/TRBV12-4,TGTGCCAGCAGGAGGACGGATAATTCCTACGAGCAGTACTTC,CASRRTDNSYEQYF
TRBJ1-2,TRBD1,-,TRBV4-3,TGCGCCAGCAGCCAAACGTCACGGGGACAGGCCTACACCTTC,CASSQTSRGQAYTF
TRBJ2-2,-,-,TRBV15,TGTGCCACCAGTGTGGGATACACCGGGGAGCTGTTTTTT,CATSVGYTGELFF
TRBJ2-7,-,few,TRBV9,TGTGCCAGCAGCGTAGGAGGAGGGCTAGCGAGCGGCTACGAGCAGTACTTC,CASSVGGGLASGYEQYF
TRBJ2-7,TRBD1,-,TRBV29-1,TGCAGCGTCCGGACAGGGGCAACCTACGAGCAGTACTTC,CSVRTGATYEQYF